The entry below gives a single T cell receptor (beta chain) sequence along with its context. Its antigen is still unknown. The CDR3 has 15 residues. V was pared by 6 bases and J by 4 bases, with 9 bases of the junction left unmatched. Regarding treatment: roughly 11-day PBMC culture with coronavirus spike peptide pools or control peptides (ViraFEST assay). Ahead of the COVID-19 pandemic (2011-2018), the CD4+ T cells of the unexposed donor were collected. Probing of unexposed-donor CD4+ T cells with SARS-CoV-2 S/N and four cold-coronavirus spikes was done, cells permitting. This record belongs to a study of vaccination and CD4 T cells after COVID-19. Study summary: The convalescent population consisted of six males and four females, two of whom were of Hispanic ethnicity. Cultures serving as controls received a peptide pool (CEFX or HIV-1 Nef) or no peptide. General observations from the study: Reactive clone data from convalescent patients indicated a median of about 90% appearing only post-vaccination.

CD4+ T cells that had been cultured provided DNA sequenced with the Oncomine TCR Beta short-read assay. TCRdb ran MiXCR on the PCR reads and lists one entry per CDR3 protein. The data contain more than 6,500 distinct CDR3 sequences, approximately 41% of them singletons. The genes are TRBV12-3 or TRBV12-4 and TRBJ1-5; 7 bases align to TRBD1. The sequenced sample was CD4+ T cells from blood, cultured in vitro. This TCR derives from a human donor in good health. The CDR3 protein is CASSKYYRGNQPQHF. CDR3 bases: TGTGCCAGCAGCAAATATTACAGGGGAAATCAGCCCCAGCATTTT.